These 3 T cell receptor beta chains share one sample of origin, sequenced in a study of blood T cell repertoires in COVID-19. The repertoire was sequenced with immunoSEQ multiplex PCR; TCRdb's copy has only in-frame clones and lacks some. The sample includes about 310,000 clones, roughly 85% of them seen just once. Sequencing was carried out using PBMCs or T cells enriched from blood (not recorded which). Receptors originate from a young woman who had been exposed to COVID-19.

This clone was seen only a few times. V gene TRBV2 combines with J gene TRBJ2-3, with 13 bases identical to TRBD2. The CDR3 covers 17 residues. Germline V gene lookup returns CDR1 SNHLY and CDR2 FYNNEI. The trim removed 5 bases at V and 2 bases at J, leaving 7 bases unmatched. The CDR3 spells CASSPRLAGGFTDTQYF. CDR3 bases: TGTGCCAGCAGTCCTAGACTAGCGGGGGGATTCACAGATACGCAGTATTTT.

The chain employs TRBV7-2 and TRBJ2-1, with a tentative D call TRBD2 (7 bases). Between the trimmed V and J ends, which lost 10 bases and 4 bases, there was a span of 17 bases. CDR1 and CDR2 from the germline V gene are SGHTA and FQGNSA. CDR3 size: 14 residues. The CDR3 DNA is TGTGCCACCCGGGTGAGCGGGACATACAATGAGCAGTTCTTC. This translates into CATRVSGTYNEQFF.

V is TRBV4-2 and J is TRBJ2-2; 7 bases match TRBD2. CDR1 and CDR2 from the germline V gene are LGHNA and YNFKEQ. The junction had 4 bases not matched to a gene; V was cut back by 0 bases and J by 6 bases. The length of the CDR3 is 15 residues. The CDR3 loop is CASSQEAGRAGELFF. The CDR3 nucleotides are TGTGCCAGCAGCCAAGAGGCGGGGAGGGCCGGGGAGCTGTTTTTT.